A single sample gave rise to the 6 T cell receptor beta chains below, sequenced in a study of siplizumab effects on memory and regulatory T cells. Here immunoSEQ multiplex PCR was the method, and the copy in TCRdb shows in-frame clones only, minus some. The data hold around 83,000 clones, with approximately 90% observed a single time. Sequencing input: CD4+ T cells sorted from blood. These receptor sequences come from a human donor in good health.

V gene TRBV14 combines with J gene TRBJ1-4; 7 nucleotides align to TRBD1. With V trimmed by 4 bases and J by 8 bases, 10 bases remained unmatched. The CDR3 contains 15 residues. CDR1 SGHDN and CDR2 FVKESK come from the germline V gene. CDR3 sequence reads: CASSPTTGIEEKLFF. CDR3 DNA: TGTGCCAGCAGCCCCACGACAGGGATCGAAGAAAAACTGTTTTTT.

The chain carries TRBV7-2 and TRBJ2-1; 9 positions agree with TRBD2. With V trimmed by 5 bases and J by 8 bases, 7 bases remained unmatched. Looked up from germline, CDR1 is SGHTA and CDR2 is FQGNSA. The CDR3 runs to 14 residues. The CDR3 coding sequence is TGTGCCAGCAGCCCCAGAGCGGGGGGCTATGAGCAGTTCTTC. Residues: CASSPRAGGYEQFF.

V and J are TRBV10-3 and TRBJ2-7; D is perhaps TRBD2 (6 bases). CDR3 length equals 16 residues. CDR1 ENHRY and CDR2 SYGVKD come from the germline V gene. Trimming stripped 1 base from V and 1 base from J, with 14 bases between. The CDR3 protein is CAISEYGGSASYEQYF. The CDR3 bases are TGTGCCATCAGTGAGTATGGGGGGTCGGCATCCTACGAGCAGTACTTC.

V usage is TRBV20-1 and J usage is TRBJ1-2, with a possible D match to TRBD1 (5 bases). Germline CDR1 DFQATT, CDR2 SNEGSKA (reference sequence). V was trimmed by 3 bases and J by 4 bases, leaving 6 bases between them. This CDR3 has 11 amino acids. CDR3 coding DNA: TGCAGTGCTAGGGGGGTCTATGGCTACACCTTC. It codes for CSARGVYGYTF.

The V gene is TRBV19, the J gene TRBJ1-4, with 10 nucleotides matching TRBD1. This CDR3 has 16 residues. Unmatched junction bases numbered 8, after V lost 6 bases and J lost 4 bases. Germline-derived CDR1 and CDR2 are LNHDA and SQIVND (reference sequence). Here the CDR3 DNA reads TGTGCCAGTAGCGACAGGGGGCTCTCCGGTAATGAAAAACTGTTTTTT. Translating it yields CASSDRGLSGNEKLFF.

The chain combines TRBV9 with TRBJ1-3; D gene unclear. Germline-derived CDR1 and CDR2 are SGDLS and YYNGEE. V dropped 0 bases and J dropped 0 bases, with 10 bases sitting between them. The length of the CDR3 is 16 residues. CDR3 in amino acids: CASSVVAGPSGNTIYF. The CDR3 coding sequence is TGTGCCAGCAGCGTAGTGGCGGGCCCCTCTGGAAACACCATATATTTT. The full variable domain, completed using reference TRBV9 and TRBJ1-3, is DSGVTQTPKHLITATGQRVTLRCSPRSGDLSVYWYQQSLDQGLQFLIQYYNGEERAKGNILERFSAQQFPDLHSELNLSSLELGDSALYFCASSVVAGPSGNTIYFGEGSWLTVV.